Listed below are T cell receptor beta chains from one sample, sequenced in a study of cytomegalovirus exposure and HLA in healthy donors. Sequencing was performed with immunoSEQ multiplex PCR; in TCRdb, only in-frame clones are kept and a portion is missing. The profile shows 60,000 to 80,000 clones, approximately 79% of them singletons. The sequenced sample consisted of PBMCs. The source of these receptors is a woman between 25 and 40 years old in good health and CMV-seronegative. Each CDR3 is given with its conserved first and last residue. Each record gives: clone size, V gene, D gene, J gene, CDR3 DNA, CDR3 protein. A D gene is named only where the DNA matches it firmly. Clone size, where shown, is once, few, many, or a class for clones that have expanded.

clone size: NA
V gene: TRBV10-3
D gene: NA
J gene: TRBJ1-1
CDR3 DNA: TGTGCCATCAGTACAGGGCTTGGCACTGAAGCTTTCTTT
CDR3 protein: CAISTGLGTEAFF

clone size: NA
V gene: TRBV12-5
D gene: NA
J gene: TRBJ1-1
CDR3 DNA: TGTGCTAGTGCGATAGACAGTGGATTAACTGAAGCTTTCTTT
CDR3 protein: CASAIDSGLTEAFF

clone size: NA
V gene: TRBV9
D gene: TRBD1
J gene: TRBJ1-2
CDR3 DNA: TGTGCCAGCAACCCAGGGGGCGTGAGAGGCTACACCTTC
CDR3 protein: CASNPGGVRGYTF

clone size: NA
V gene: TRBV5-4
D gene: NA
J gene: TRBJ2-3
CDR3 DNA: TGTGCCAGCAGCTTGTGGCGGGGGCCCCCCGGAGATACGCAGTATTTT
CDR3 protein: CASSLWRGPPGDTQYF

clone size: few
V gene: TRBV28
D gene: TRBD1
J gene: TRBJ2-3
CDR3 DNA: TGTGCCAGCAGTAATTATCAGGGGGCAGATACGCAGTATTTT
CDR3 protein: CASSNYQGADTQYF

clone size: NA
V gene: TRBV27
D gene: TRBD1
J gene: TRBJ1-6
CDR3 DNA: TGTGCCAGCAGGCCGGACAGGGAGTATAATTCACCCCTCCACTTT
CDR3 protein: CASRPDREYNSPLHF

clone size: NA
V gene: TRBV6-6
D gene: NA
J gene: TRBJ1-2
CDR3 DNA: TGTGCCAGCAGTCCCCCCCTGGGAGGGGACTATGGCTACACCTTC
CDR3 protein: CASSPPLGGDYGYTF

clone size: NA
V gene: TRBV27
D gene: NA
J gene: TRBJ1-1
CDR3 DNA: TGTGCCAGCAGTTTATTGGGAGTTAACACTGAAGCTTTCTTT
CDR3 protein: CASSLLGVNTEAFF

clone size: NA
V gene: TRBV7-2
D gene: NA
J gene: TRBJ1-1
CDR3 DNA: TGTGCCAGCAGCTCCTCGAGGAGGGCTCACACTGAAGCTTTCTTT
CDR3 protein: CASSSSRRAHTEAFF

clone size: NA
V gene: TRBV9
D gene: TRBD1
J gene: TRBJ1-2
CDR3 DNA: TGTGCCAGCAGCGTAGAAAGGGGGACAGGGGTTAACTATGGCTACACCTTC
CDR3 protein: CASSVERGTGVNYGYTF

clone size: NA
V gene: TRBV6-1
D gene: TRBD2
J gene: TRBJ2-1
CDR3 DNA: TGTGCCAGCGGGACTAGCGGGAGTTTAGATGAGCAGTTCTTC
CDR3 protein: CASGTSGSLDEQFF

clone size: NA
V gene: TRBV5-1
D gene: NA
J gene: TRBJ2-1
CDR3 DNA: TGCGCCAGCAGCCGGAATCGGGTTTGGTACGGGGGTGTCGCCTACAATGAGCAGTTCTTC
CDR3 protein: CASSRNRVWYGGVAYNEQFF

clone size: NA
V gene: TRBV15
D gene: NA
J gene: TRBJ1-1
CDR3 DNA: TGTGCCACCAGCAGAGTCCCTGACGGTGAAAGGGGTGAAGCTTTCTTT
CDR3 protein: CATSRVPDGERGEAFF

clone size: few
V gene: TRBV25-1
D gene: TRBD1
J gene: TRBJ1-5
CDR3 DNA: TGTGCCAGCAGTGAATCCAGGGACAGGGGGAGCAATCAGCCCCAGCATTTT
CDR3 protein: CASSESRDRGSNQPQHF

clone size: NA
V gene: TRBV7-8
D gene: NA
J gene: TRBJ2-2
CDR3 DNA: TGTGCCAGCAGCTTAGTACAGGGCGTCGGGGAGCTGTTTTTT
CDR3 protein: CASSLVQGVGELFF

clone size: NA
V gene: TRBV10-3
D gene: NA
J gene: TRBJ1-6
CDR3 DNA: TGTGCCATCAGTGAGACATGGAGGGCCGGCCTGAATTCACCCCTCCACTTT
CDR3 protein: CAISETWRAGLNSPLHF

clone size: NA
V gene: TRBV7-2
D gene: NA
J gene: TRBJ1-5
CDR3 DNA: TGTGCCAGCAGCTTAGGGGGGGGTTATAGCAATCAGCCCCAGCATTTT
CDR3 protein: CASSLGGGYSNQPQHF

clone size: few
V gene: TRBV2
D gene: NA
J gene: TRBJ2-2
CDR3 DNA: TGTGCCAGCAGTGAGTTTTACAGAAGCGGGGAGCTGTTTTTT
CDR3 protein: CASSEFYRSGELFF

clone size: NA
V gene: TRBV30
D gene: NA
J gene: TRBJ1-1
CDR3 DNA: TGTGCCTGGAGCGATCTAGGCTCGGCTTTCTTT
CDR3 protein: CAWSDLGSAFF

clone size: NA
V gene: TRBV30
D gene: NA
J gene: TRBJ1-6
CDR3 DNA: TGTGCCTGGAGAGGACACGGGGGGAATAGTTCACCCCTCCACTTT
CDR3 protein: CAWRGHGGNSSPLHF

clone size: NA
V gene: TRBV29-1
D gene: TRBD1
J gene: TRBJ2-3
CDR3 DNA: TGCAGCGTTGAGCAACAGGGGATAGATACGCAGTATTTT
CDR3 protein: CSVEQQGIDTQYF

clone size: few
V gene: TRBV5-1
D gene: TRBD1
J gene: TRBJ2-3
CDR3 DNA: TGCGCCAGCAGACGGACAGGGGGCGCAGATACGCAGTATTTT
CDR3 protein: CASRRTGGADTQYF

clone size: NA
V gene: TRBV7-6
D gene: TRBD2
J gene: TRBJ2-1
CDR3 DNA: TGTGCCAGCAGCTTAATCAGCGGGAGGAGCAATGAGCAGTTCTTC
CDR3 protein: CASSLISGRSNEQFF

clone size: NA
V gene: TRBV7-2
D gene: TRBD1
J gene: TRBJ1-2
CDR3 DNA: TGTGCCAGCAGCTTAGCGCTGGTTCAGGGGGATGGCTACACCTTC
CDR3 protein: CASSLALVQGDGYTF

clone size: once
V gene: TRBV9
D gene: TRBD1
J gene: TRBJ2-1
CDR3 DNA: TGTGCCAGCAGCGAGCCCAGGGACAGGGCTACCGATGAGCAGTTCTTC
CDR3 protein: CASSEPRDRATDEQFF

clone size: NA
V gene: TRBV6-5
D gene: NA
J gene: TRBJ2-5
CDR3 DNA: TGTGCCAGCAGTTACTCGTTACAAAAAGAGACCCAGTACTTC
CDR3 protein: CASSYSLQKETQYF

clone size: once
V gene: TRBV18
D gene: NA
J gene: TRBJ1-6
CDR3 DNA: TGTGCCAGCTCACCGACGGGATCTTATAATTCACCCCTCCACTTT
CDR3 protein: CASSPTGSYNSPLHF

clone size: NA
V gene: TRBV19
D gene: TRBD1
J gene: TRBJ2-3
CDR3 DNA: TGTGCCAGCAACGACAGGGGCTTTGATGGTACGCAGTATTTT
CDR3 protein: CASNDRGFDGTQYF

clone size: once
V gene: TRBV7-3
D gene: NA
J gene: TRBJ2-3
CDR3 DNA: TGTGCCAGCAGCATATCAGGACACACAGATACGCAGTATTTT
CDR3 protein: CASSISGHTDTQYF

clone size: NA
V gene: TRBV7-9
D gene: NA
J gene: TRBJ1-1
CDR3 DNA: TGTGCCAGCAGCCCTATTGGGCAGTTGAACACTGAAGCTTTCTTT
CDR3 protein: CASSPIGQLNTEAFF

clone size: NA
V gene: TRBV6-5
D gene: NA
J gene: TRBJ1-4
CDR3 DNA: TGTGCCAGCAGTCTTGACACCGCAACTAATGAAAAACTGTTTTTT
CDR3 protein: CASSLDTATNEKLFF

clone size: NA
V gene: TRBV5-6
D gene: NA
J gene: TRBJ1-2
CDR3 DNA: TGTGCCAGCAGCTGGCCGGGGTTTCGGGGCTACACCTTC
CDR3 protein: CASSWPGFRGYTF

clone size: NA
V gene: TRBV6-1
D gene: NA
J gene: TRBJ1-1
CDR3 DNA: TGTGCCAGCCACCTCAGCGGGAACACTGAAGCTTTCTTT
CDR3 protein: CASHLSGNTEAFF

clone size: NA
V gene: TRBV15
D gene: TRBD2
J gene: TRBJ2-5
CDR3 DNA: TGTGCCACCCAGACTACTAGCGGGAAGGGAGAGACCCAGTACTTC
CDR3 protein: CATQTTSGKGETQYF

clone size: NA
V gene: TRBV18
D gene: NA
J gene: TRBJ1-5
CDR3 DNA: TGTGCCAGCTCACCAACAGCAGATCAGCCCCAGCATTTT
CDR3 protein: CASSPTADQPQHF

clone size: few
V gene: TRBV30
D gene: NA
J gene: TRBJ1-2
CDR3 DNA: TGTGCCTGGAGTGAAACAGCTTATGGCTACACCTTC
CDR3 protein: CAWSETAYGYTF

clone size: NA
V gene: TRBV5-4
D gene: NA
J gene: TRBJ1-1
CDR3 DNA: TGTGCCAGCAGCTCAACCGGGAGTGAAGCTTTCTTT
CDR3 protein: CASSSTGSEAFF

clone size: NA
V gene: TRBV7-2
D gene: TRBD1
J gene: TRBJ2-3
CDR3 DNA: TGTGCCAGCAGCACAGGGGGGCGTCGACCCACAGATACGCAGTATTTT
CDR3 protein: CASSTGGRRPTDTQYF

clone size: NA
V gene: TRBV9
D gene: NA
J gene: TRBJ2-2
CDR3 DNA: TGTGCCAGCAGCCCGGGACACCAGAACACCGGGGAGCTGTTTTTT
CDR3 protein: CASSPGHQNTGELFF

clone size: NA
V gene: TRBV7-2
D gene: TRBD2
J gene: TRBJ2-1
CDR3 DNA: TGTGCCAGCAGCCCTAGCGGGGGATACAATGAGCAGTTCTTC
CDR3 protein: CASSPSGGYNEQFF

clone size: NA
V gene: TRBV19
D gene: TRBD1
J gene: TRBJ1-6
CDR3 DNA: TGTGCCAGTAGTGGACAGGGGGATTCACCCCTCCACTTT
CDR3 protein: CASSGQGDSPLHF

clone size: NA
V gene: TRBV7-2
D gene: TRBD2
J gene: TRBJ2-1
CDR3 DNA: TGTGCCAGCAGCCCCCGGAGCGGGACCAATGAGCAGTTCTTC
CDR3 protein: CASSPRSGTNEQFF

clone size: NA
V gene: TRBV5-3
D gene: NA
J gene: TRBJ1-2
CDR3 DNA: TGTGCCAGAAGCCCACGGGAGAGGGAAGGGAGCGGCTACACCTTC
CDR3 protein: CARSPREREGSGYTF

clone size: NA
V gene: TRBV2
D gene: TRBD1
J gene: TRBJ2-3
CDR3 DNA: TGTGCCAGCCTACGCGGGACAGGGCAAGATACGCAGTATTTT
CDR3 protein: CASLRGTGQDTQYF

clone size: NA
V gene: TRBV7-9
D gene: TRBD2
J gene: TRBJ2-1
CDR3 DNA: TGTGCCAGCAGCCCGAGCGGGAGCTCCTACAATGAGCAGTTCTTC
CDR3 protein: CASSPSGSSYNEQFF

clone size: NA
V gene: TRBV4-1
D gene: NA
J gene: TRBJ1-4
CDR3 DNA: TGCGCCAGCAGCCAAGAGGGGGCGACTAATGAAAAACTGTTTTTT
CDR3 protein: CASSQEGATNEKLFF

clone size: NA
V gene: TRBV7-8
D gene: NA
J gene: TRBJ1-2
CDR3 DNA: TGTGCCAGCAGCTTATTAACGGCCCTGATGGGAGAAGATGGCTACACCTTC
CDR3 protein: CASSLLTALMGEDGYTF

clone size: NA
V gene: TRBV6-1
D gene: TRBD1
J gene: TRBJ1-5
CDR3 DNA: TGTGCCAGCAGTGAACTAGGGGGCGTAAATCAGCCCCAGCATTTT
CDR3 protein: CASSELGGVNQPQHF

clone size: NA
V gene: TRBV6-5
D gene: NA
J gene: TRBJ2-2
CDR3 DNA: TGTGCCAGCAGTCCCGGTGGCGGCACCGGGGAGCTGTTTTTT
CDR3 protein: CASSPGGGTGELFF

clone size: NA
V gene: TRBV19
D gene: NA
J gene: TRBJ2-1
CDR3 DNA: TGTGCCAGTAGTTATCGGGGTGGCTCCTACAATGAGCAGTTCTTC
CDR3 protein: CASSYRGGSYNEQFF

clone size: NA
V gene: TRBV19
D gene: TRBD2
J gene: TRBJ2-7
CDR3 DNA: TGTGCCAGTAGTATAGATCCGGGAGGTAGTGCCCACGAGCAGTACTTC
CDR3 protein: CASSIDPGGSAHEQYF

clone size: NA
V gene: TRBV6-1
D gene: NA
J gene: TRBJ2-7
CDR3 DNA: TGTGCCACCGAGGCGGCCCCCACCTACGAGCAGTACTTC
CDR3 protein: CATEAAPTYEQYF

clone size: NA
V gene: TRBV5-6
D gene: TRBD1
J gene: TRBJ2-4
CDR3 DNA: TGTGCCAGCAGCGGCTCTGGGACAGGGAAAAGGGACATTCAGTACTTC
CDR3 protein: CASSGSGTGKRDIQYF

clone size: NA
V gene: TRBV30
D gene: NA
J gene: TRBJ1-5
CDR3 DNA: TGTGCCTGGAGTGCCCGGAGGGAACAGCCCCAGCATTTT
CDR3 protein: CAWSARREQPQHF

clone size: NA
V gene: TRBV9
D gene: NA
J gene: TRBJ1-1
CDR3 DNA: TGTGCCAGGGCGGGCACTGAAGCTTTCTTT
CDR3 protein: CARAGTEAFF